Listed below are T cell receptor beta chains from one sample, sequenced in a study of T cell responses to AZD1222 COVID-19 vaccine. Produced via immunoSEQ multiplex PCR; TCRdb's table is partial and in-frame only. The table lists hundreds of thousands of clones, 90% to 95% of them singletons. Here the sequenced sample was peripheral blood, taken on day 0 of MenACWY control vaccination. The receptors originated from an adult in good health. CDR3s include the opening cysteine and the closing phenylalanine or tryptophan. D genes are given only for firm matches. Size tells how often a clone was seen (once, few, many) or the class of an expanded clone, and some rows leave it out.

>.|TRBJ2-7|TRBV18|.
CASSPHSYEQYF
TGTGCCAGCTCACCGCACTCCTACGAGCAGTACTTC
>.|TRBJ1-2|TRBV5-4|.
CASSLDLQAGANYGYTF
TGTGCCAGCAGCTTGGACCTCCAGGCAGGGGCTAACTATGGCTACACCTTC
>.|TRBJ1-2|TRBV2|.
CASSPRYEDDGYTF
TGTGCCAGCAGTCCAAGGTACGAGGACGACGGCTACACCTTC
>.|TRBJ2-7|TRBV12-3/TRBV12-4|few
CASTERGINEQYF
TGTGCCAGCACCGAGAGGGGTATCAACGAGCAGTACTTC
>TRBD1|TRBJ1-2|TRBV11-2|.
CASSLLRGEGYTF
TGTGCCAGCAGCTTACTCAGGGGGGAGGGCTACACCTTC
>TRBD1|TRBJ1-2|TRBV23-1|.
CASSHHRGKCYGYTF
TGCGCCAGCAGTCACCACAGGGGGAAATGCTATGGCTACACCTTC
>.|TRBJ1-5|TRBV5-4|.
CASSLGGSVQPQHF
TGTGCCAGCAGCTTGGGGGGGAGCGTTCAGCCCCAGCATTTT
>.|TRBJ1-4|TRBV7-2|.
CASSFWAYNEKLFF
TGTGCCAGCAGCTTTTGGGCCTATAATGAAAAACTGTTTTTT
>.|TRBJ2-1|TRBV3-1/TRBV3-2|.
CASEGTGNEQFF
TGTGCCAGCGAGGGAACAGGCAATGAGCAGTTCTTC
>TRBD1|TRBJ2-7|TRBV5-1|.
CASSLQGTGTEQYF
TGCGCCAGCAGCTTGCAAGGGACAGGGACCGAGCAGTACTTC
>.|TRBJ1-2|TRBV2|.
CASSSSIGNYGYTF
TGTGCCAGCAGTTCGTCGATTGGAAACTATGGCTACACCTTC
>.|TRBJ2-4|TRBV6-2/TRBV6-3|.
CASSYIGGVAKNIQYF
TGTGCCAGCAGTTACATCGGCGGTGTAGCCAAAAACATTCAGTACTTC
>.|TRBJ1-2|TRBV30|.
CAWSVRPNYGYTF
TGTGCCTGGAGTGTACGACCTAACTATGGCTACACCTTC
>.|TRBJ1-4|TRBV28|.
CASLSGSREKLFF
TGTGCCAGCCTCTCCGGAAGTCGGGAAAAACTGTTTTTT
>TRBD1|TRBJ1-6|TRBV28|.
CASSVGQANSPLHF
TGTGCCAGCAGTGTTGGACAGGCTAATTCACCCCTCCACTTT
>.|TRBJ2-7|TRBV19|.
CASSGGTYEQYF
TGTGCCAGTAGTGGTGGCACCTACGAGCAGTACTTC
>.|TRBJ1-4|TRBV15|.
CATSRGGGIGEKLFF
TGTGCCACCAGCAGAGGGGGAGGTATTGGTGAAAAACTGTTTTTT
>.|TRBJ2-7|TRBV18|.
CASSPRDTTYEQYF
TGTGCCAGCTCACCCCGGGACACGACTTACGAGCAGTACTTC
>.|TRBJ1-1|TRBV19|once
CASSQGFRYTEAFF
TGTGCCAGTAGTCAGGGGTTTAGGTACACTGAAGCTTTCTTT
>.|TRBJ1-5|TRBV27|.
CASSLGNRSSNQPQHF
TGTGCCAGCAGTTTAGGGAACAGGTCTAGCAATCAGCCCCAGCATTTT
>.|TRBJ1-3|TRBV19|.
CASSIAENTIYF
TGTGCCAGTAGTATAGCAGAAAACACCATATATTTT
>.|TRBJ2-2|TRBV7-9|.
CASSLGSPGELFF
TGTGCCAGCAGCTTAGGATCACCCGGGGAGCTGTTTTTT
>TRBD2|TRBJ2-3|TRBV2|.
CASKLAGAPTDTQYF
TGTGCCAGCAAACTAGCGGGGGCCCCTACAGATACGCAGTATTTT
>.|TRBJ2-5|TRBV30|.
CAWSVMETQYF
TGTGCCTGGAGTGTAATGGAGACCCAGTACTTC
>TRBD2|TRBJ2-1|TRBV3-1/TRBV3-2|.
CASASGGGQFF
TGTGCCAGCGCCTCTGGCGGGGGGCAGTTCTTC
>.|TRBJ1-2|TRBV5-6|.
CASSPWTVSGMGGYTF
TGTGCCAGCAGCCCGTGGACAGTCTCAGGAATGGGAGGCTACACCTTC
>.|TRBJ1-2|TRBV7-9|.
CASSLDGGKYDGYTF
TGTGCCAGCAGCTTAGATGGGGGCAAGTACGATGGCTACACCTTC
>.|TRBJ2-7|TRBV30|once
CALGGSYEQYF
TGTGCCCTCGGTGGCTCCTACGAGCAGTACTTC
>TRBD2|TRBJ2-1|TRBV6-5|.
CASRERGAQHEQFF
TGTGCCAGCAGGGAGCGGGGGGCTCAGCATGAGCAGTTCTTC
>.|TRBJ2-4|TRBV7-9|.
CASSSPGQSKNIQYF
TGTGCCAGCAGCTCACCAGGGCAATCCAAAAACATTCAGTACTTC
>.|TRBJ1-5|TRBV2|.
CASGGRYSNQPQHF
TGTGCCAGCGGGGGGCGTTATAGCAATCAGCCCCAGCATTTT
>.|TRBJ2-7|TRBV28|.
CASPKGDEQYF
TGTGCCAGCCCTAAGGGCGACGAGCAGTACTTC
>.|TRBJ1-1|TRBV7-4|.
CASSLGPHMNTEAFF
TGTGCCAGCAGCTTAGGGCCACATATGAACACTGAAGCTTTCTTT
>TRBD1|TRBJ1-5|TRBV19|few
CASRTDRVGNQPQHF
TGTGCCAGCCGAACGGACAGGGTGGGCAATCAGCCCCAGCATTTT
>.|TRBJ1-5|TRBV24-1|.
CATSDSTNQPQHF
TGTGCCACCAGTGACTCCACAAATCAGCCCCAGCATTTT
>TRBD2|TRBJ2-2|TRBV9|once
CASSTSGTIDLTGELFF
TGTGCCAGCAGCACTTCCGGGACTATCGATTTAACCGGGGAGCTGTTTTTT
>.|TRBJ1-2|TRBV30|.
CAWTQRTTHYGYTF
TGTGCCTGGACCCAACGGACCACGCACTATGGCTACACCTTC
>TRBD1|TRBJ1-1|TRBV5-6|.
CASSSGQETEAFF
TGTGCCAGCAGCTCCGGACAGGAGACTGAAGCTTTCTTT
>TRBD1|TRBJ1-1|TRBV12-3/TRBV12-4|.
CASSPDRGPEAFF
TGTGCCAGCAGTCCCGACAGGGGGCCTGAAGCTTTCTTT
>.|TRBJ1-1|TRBV19|.
CASSTTSAVNTEAFF
TGTGCCAGTAGCACCACATCGGCGGTGAACACTGAAGCTTTCTTT
>TRBD1|TRBJ2-7|TRBV19|.
CASSPGTEYEQYF
TGTGCCAGTAGTCCCGGGACAGAGTACGAGCAGTACTTC
>TRBD1|TRBJ1-2|TRBV7-2|once
CASSRDRESSNCTF
TGTGCCAGCAGCAGAGACAGGGAAAGCAGTAATTGCACCTTC